This T cell receptor (beta chain) was captured in a study of T cells after yellow fever vaccination. 5'RACE template switching added a universal primer site and UMIs to TCR cDNA. TCRdb used MiXCR to reprocess the 5' RACE reads, holding one entry per CDR3 protein. The sample shows about 160,000 distinct CDR3 sequences, under 7.5% of them seen only once. This clonotype was found many times. CDR1 is LGHDT and CDR2 is YNNKEL in the germline V gene (reference sequence). CDR3 length equals 14 residues. V dropped 4 bases and J dropped 1 base, with 8 bases sitting between them. The sequence derives from a man between 18 and 29 years old who received the YFV17D yellow fever vaccine. V usage is TRBV3-1 and J usage is TRBJ2-1; D might be TRBD2 (5 bases). Source: CD4+ T cells sorted from PBMCs, taken 4 to 5 days after the first yellow fever vaccination. The CDR3 protein is CASSLRGSYNEQFF. The CDR3, as DNA: TGTGCCAGCAGCCTACGGGGATCCTACAATGAGCAGTTCTTC.